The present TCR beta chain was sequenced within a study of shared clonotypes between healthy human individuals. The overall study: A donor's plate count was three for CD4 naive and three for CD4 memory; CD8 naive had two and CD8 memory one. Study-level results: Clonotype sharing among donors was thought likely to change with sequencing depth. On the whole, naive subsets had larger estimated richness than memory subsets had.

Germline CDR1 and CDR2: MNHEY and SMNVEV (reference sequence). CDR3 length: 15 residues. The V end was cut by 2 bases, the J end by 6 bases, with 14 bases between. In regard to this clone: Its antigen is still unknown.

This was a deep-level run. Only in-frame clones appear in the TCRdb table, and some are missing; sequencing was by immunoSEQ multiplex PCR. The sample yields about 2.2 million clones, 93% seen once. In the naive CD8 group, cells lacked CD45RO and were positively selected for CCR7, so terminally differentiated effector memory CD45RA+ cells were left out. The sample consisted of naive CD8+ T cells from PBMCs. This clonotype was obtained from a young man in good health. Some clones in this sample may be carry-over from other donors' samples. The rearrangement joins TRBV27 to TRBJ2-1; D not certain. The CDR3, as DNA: TGTGCCAGCAGTTTAGACCCCTGGGCTCTCAATGAGCAGTTCTTC. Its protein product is CASSLDPWALNEQFF.